This T cell receptor beta chain was documented in a study of response to subunit inactivated influenza vaccine. Study results and caveats: The authors put forward the suggestion that each seasonal influenza vaccination may bring in only a limited number of new T cells.

The CDR3 consists of 15 residues. CDR1 is DFQATT, CDR2 SNEGSKA, per germline (reference sequence). Unmatched junction bases numbered 8, after V lost 2 bases and J lost 6 bases. In regard to this clonotype: Antigen unknown.

TCRdb itself ran the RT-PCR reads through MiXCR, one entry per CDR3 protein. The table records approximately 530,000 distinct CDR3 sequences, 10% to 15% of them present only once. The chain joins TRBV20-1 to TRBJ2-7; 12 bases match TRBD2. This sequence originates from a man in his fifties who received an inactivated influenza vaccine. The sequencing used PBMCs from blood, collected 35 to 45 days after vaccination. DNA for the CDR3: TGCAGTGCTAGATCCCCTAGCGGGGGGGCTGGCGAGCAGTACTTC. As protein: CSARSPSGGAGEQYF.